This passage covers 14 T cell receptor beta chains from one sample sequenced in a study of T cell clonality in common variable immunodeficiency. Findings of the study overall: Reportedly, TCR beta sequences from common variable immunodeficiency showed fewer deletions and N-nucleotide insertions.

Their antigens remain unidentified. Assay: immunoSEQ multiplex PCR; the TCRdb copy retains only in-frame clones and omits some. This sample has around 32,000 clones, each found more than once. What was sequenced was peripheral blood mononuclear cells. The receptors were gathered from a human donor with common variable immunodeficiency.

As for this clone: The observed sequence ends 3 residues before the CDR3 terminus, with the missing tail filled in from the germline J gene. The chain carries TRBV6-1 and TRBJ2-7; D gene unclear. The germline V gene has CDR1 MNHNS and CDR2 SASEGT. The V end lost 2 bases, the J end lost 0 bases, and 8 bases lay between the germline ends. This CDR3 comprises 14 residues. The CDR3 loop reads CASSERSYSYEQYF. The part of the CDR3 DNA that was read is TGTGCCAGCAGTGAACGTAGTTACTCCTACGAG.

As regards this clone: The read finishes 3 residues shy of the CDR3 end, and the germline J gene is used to complete it. This chain connects TRBV7-9 to TRBJ1-1, with 9 bases aligning to TRBD1. CDR1 and CDR2 from the germline V gene are SEHNR and FQNEAQ (reference sequence). The CDR3 is made up of 15 amino acids. V shed 5 bases, J shed 2 bases, and the junction held 6 bases outside the gene matches. The sequenced part of the CDR3 DNA is TGTGCCAGCAGCCCACCGGGACAGGGAAACACTGAA. Its translation is CASSPPGQGNTE. From start to end, the CDR3 is CASSPPGQGNTEAFF.

This clone was recorded many times. The read halts 3 residues ahead of the CDR3 end, with the missing end drawn from the germline J gene. V is TRBV7-3 and J is TRBJ2-6; D gene unclear. CDR1 and CDR2 (germline): SGHTA, FQGTGA. V lost 3 bases, J lost 2 bases, and 8 bases lay in between. The CDR3 consists of 15 residues. The CDR3 protein is CASSFQTTGANVLTF. The sequenced CDR3 bases are TGTGCCAGCAGCTTTCAAACTACTGGGGCCAACGTC.

Points on this clone: The read falls 3 residues short of the CDR3 end, and the missing part is taken from the germline J gene. The chain combines TRBV7-2 with TRBJ1-3; D is ambiguous. This CDR3 spans 17 amino acids. Trimming took 0 bases from V and 0 from J, leaving 12 bases between them. Germline CDR1 and CDR2: SGHTA and FQGNSA. CDR3 DNA, as far as it was read: TGTGCCAGCAGCTTAGCCTTCGCGCGTAGCTCTGGAAACACC. It translates to CASSLAFARSSGNT. The CDR3, in full, reads CASSLAFARSSGNTIYF.

In this sample, this clone turned up a few times. The CDR3 end falls 3 residues outside the read, so it is completed with the germline J gene. V usage is TRBV2 and J usage is TRBJ2-2, with D maybe TRBD2 (5 bases). The CDR3 spans 13 residues. Germline values: CDR1 SNHLY, CDR2 FYNNEI. With 8 bases removed from V and 4 bases from J, the gap between germline ends came to 11 bases. The CDR3 spells CASYEGGTGELFF. CDR3 DNA (partial): TGTGCCAGCTATGAGGGTGGCACCGGGGAG.

Turning to this clone: The read is 3 residues too short to cover the CDR3 end, so that end is filled in from the germline J gene. The rearrangement uses TRBV2 and TRBJ1-2, with TRBD1 as a possible D gene (5 bases). CDR1 and CDR2 from the germline V gene are SNHLY and FYNNEI. There are 12 residues in the CDR3. Trimming cost V 4 bases and J 4 bases, with 7 bases left between them. The CDR3 here is CASSGDSYGYTF. The covered CDR3 bases are TGTGCCAGCAGTGGCGACAGCTATGGC.

In this sample, this clone turned up a few times. CDR3 sequence: CASYGRRLNTEAFF. The DNA read from the CDR3 is TGTGCCAGCTATGGGCGTAGACTGAACACTGAA. The chain has TRBV2 and TRBJ1-1, with D unclear. The DNA ends 3 residues before the CDR3 does, and the rest of the CDR3 is filled in from the germline J gene. In germline, CDR1 is SNHLY, CDR2 FYNNEI. CDR3 length: 14 residues. V lost 8 bases to trimming and J lost 0 bases, with 13 bases between them.

This clone appeared a few times. Sequencing ends 3 residues short of the CDR3 end; the germline J gene provides the rest. This chain uses TRBV7-2 with TRBJ1-2, with TRBD1 identical over 7 bases. Trimming cost V 3 bases and J 5 bases; bases outside gene matches: 6. The CDR3 extends over 14 amino acids. CDR1 and CDR2 from the germline V gene are SGHTA and FQGNSA. The part of the CDR3 DNA that was read is TGTGCCAGCAGCTTGGGGACAGACCCATATGGC. Its protein product is CASSLGTDPYG. The CDR3 in its entirety is CASSLGTDPYGYTF.

Turning to this clone: The read comes to an end 3 residues before the CDR3 does, leaving the germline J gene to fill in the end. The rearrangement links TRBV6-1 to TRBJ1-2, with D tentatively TRBD1 (5 bases). Trimming took off 0 bases at V and 6 bases at J, with 14 bases between the two ends. The CDR3 spans 15 residues. Germline V CDR1 and CDR2: MNHNS, SASEGT. CDR3: CASSEALSGYDGYTF. Incomplete CDR3 DNA: TGTGCCAGCAGTGAAGCGCTGTCAGGGTATGATGGC.

With respect to this clone: The read falls 3 residues short of the CDR3 end, and the missing part is taken from the germline J gene. V usage is TRBV7-2 and J usage is TRBJ2-2, with TRBD1 as a possible D gene (5 bases). The CDR3 is 15 residues long. Germline CDR1 SGHTA, CDR2 FQGNSA. V lost 1 base to trimming and J lost 5 bases, with 11 bases between them. The DNA read from the CDR3 is TGTGCCAGCAGCTTAGGGACAACTGGTACCGGGGAG. It specifies CASSLGTTGTGE. From start to end, the CDR3 is CASSLGTTGTGELFF.

In its sample, this clone was seen a few times. With the read ending 3 residues before the CDR3 end, the germline J gene is used to fill in that end. The chain links TRBV19 to TRBJ1-5; the match to TRBD1 covers 7 bases. V trimming: 5 bases; J trimming: 4 bases; junction bases outside the gene matches: 23. The germline V gene encodes CDR1 LNHDA and CDR2 SQIVND (reference sequence). This CDR3 has 20 amino acids. This chain's CDR3 is CASSPLPGTEEGWGNQPQHF. CDR3 DNA, as far as it was read: TGTGCCAGTAGTCCCCTCCCGGGGACAGAGGAGGGTTGGGGGAATCAGCCC.

In its sample, this clone was seen a few times. A junction end diverges from the germline sequence, so it may reflect a read error. The read halts 3 residues ahead of the CDR3 end, with the missing end drawn from the germline J gene. The V gene is TRBV5-1, the J gene TRBJ1-1; 7 bases are a match to TRBD1. This CDR3 contains 14 residues. The germline gives CDR1 SGHRS, CDR2 YFSETQ. CDR3 DNA (partial): TGCGCCAGCGGTCAGGGGGTCGTGAACAGTGAA. This translates into CASGQGVVNSE. The entire CDR3 is CASGQGVVNSEAFF.

This clone was seen many times. The CDR3 goes on 3 residues after the read ends, and that part is filled in from the germline J gene. The J gene is TRBJ2-7, the V gene TRBV29-1; D call uncertain. The CDR3 is made up of 12 amino acids. Germline V CDR1 and CDR2: SQVTM, ANQGSEA. V lost 5 bases, J lost 0 bases, and 8 bases lay in between. The CDR3: CSVLGASYEQYF. Incomplete CDR3 DNA: TGCAGCGTTCTGGGCGCCTCCTACGAG.

This clone was detected ten times or more. The read is 3 residues too short to cover the CDR3 end, so that end is filled in from the germline J gene. The chain carries TRBV2 and TRBJ1-2, with TRBD1 as a possible D gene (6 bases). Trimming took 4 bases from V and 4 from J, leaving 10 bases between them. This CDR3 is built from 13 residues. Germline CDR1 SNHLY, CDR2 FYNNEI. The covered CDR3 bases are TGTGCCAGCAGTGCAGGGGAGACCTATGGC. Protein: CASSAGETYG. The entire CDR3 is CASSAGETYGYTF.